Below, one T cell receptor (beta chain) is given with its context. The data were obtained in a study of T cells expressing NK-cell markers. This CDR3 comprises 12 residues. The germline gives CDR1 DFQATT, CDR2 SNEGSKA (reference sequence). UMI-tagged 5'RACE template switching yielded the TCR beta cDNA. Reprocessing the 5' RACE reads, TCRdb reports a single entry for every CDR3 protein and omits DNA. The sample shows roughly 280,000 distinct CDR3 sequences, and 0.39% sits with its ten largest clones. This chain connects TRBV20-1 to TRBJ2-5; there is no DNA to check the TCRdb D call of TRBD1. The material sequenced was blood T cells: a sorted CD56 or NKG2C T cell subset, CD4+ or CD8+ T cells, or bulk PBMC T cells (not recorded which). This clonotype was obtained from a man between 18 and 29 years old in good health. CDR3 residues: CSAPGATETQYF.